Below are 20 T cell receptor beta chains sequenced from a single sample in a study of blood T cell repertoires in COVID-19. Profiling relied on immunoSEQ multiplex PCR, and the TCRdb table lists in-frame clones only, not all of them. Seen here are approximately 29,000 clones, approximately 91% observed once, and the top ten hold roughly 13%. Sequencing input: peripheral blood. The receptors derive from a human donor with active COVID-19. The donor label of this sample is uncertain.

The V gene is TRBV3-1 (or the pseudogene TRBV3-2), the J gene TRBJ1-1, with 10 bases that match TRBD1. Germline CDR1 is LGHDT and CDR2 is YNNKEL (reference sequence). The CDR3 spans 15 residues. The V segment lost 1 base and the J segment 1 base; nucleotides outside the gene matches: 0. The CDR3 loop is CASSQGDRGNTEAFF. The CDR3 DNA reads TGTGCCAGCAGCCAAGGGGACAGGGGGAACACTGAAGCTTTCTTT.

The genes are TRBV4-2 and TRBJ2-1; tentatively, D is TRBD2 (7 bases). V lost 1 base to trimming and J lost 10 bases, with 26 bases between them. The CDR3 runs to 18 residues. From germline, CDR1 is LGHNA and CDR2 YNFKEQ. The DNA of the CDR3 is TGTGCCAGCAGCCAAGTGGGGGCTAGCGGCCCCTATTTGAGGGAGCAGTTCTTC. It encodes CASSQVGASGPYLREQFF.

The V gene is TRBV5-1, the J gene TRBJ2-1, with a possible D match to TRBD1 (7 bases). The length of the CDR3 is 14 residues. V lost 0 bases and J lost 8, with 12 bases in between. Germline values: CDR1 SGHRS, CDR2 YFSETQ. In nucleotides, the CDR3 is TGCGCCAGCAGCTTGGGGCAGGGGGGCGATGAGCAGTTCTTC. Translation gives CASSLGQGGDEQFF.

V and J are TRBV13 and TRBJ2-7, with 8 nucleotides matching TRBD1. Germline V CDR1 and CDR2: PRHDT, FYEKMQ (reference sequence). J gave up 7 bases and V 5 bases, and 16 bases lay outside the gene matches. CDR3 length: 16 residues. The CDR3 DNA sequence: TGTGCCAGCAGCCCGGGTCGGGGCAGGGGGCGTCATGAGCAGTACTTC. It yields the protein CASSPGRGRGRHEQYF. Combining the CDR3 with reference TRBV13 and TRBJ2-7 gives the whole variable domain AAGVIQSPRHLIKEKRETATLKCYPIPRHDTVYWYQQGPGQDPQFLISFYEKMQSDKGSIPDRFSAQQFSDYHSELNMSSLELGDSALYFCASSPGRGRGRHEQYFGPGTRLTVT.

This chain connects TRBV18 to TRBJ2-3, with 7 bases lining up with TRBD1. The length of the CDR3 is 15 residues. V lost 6 bases and J lost 5; bases outside the gene matches: 11. From germline, CDR1 is KGHSH and CDR2 LQKENI. The CDR3 DNA sequence: TGTGCCAGCTCTCCTGACAGGGTGACCCTAGATACGCAGTATTTT. Encoded protein: CASSPDRVTLDTQYF. Combining the CDR3 with reference TRBV18 and TRBJ2-3 gives the whole variable domain NAGVMQNPRHLVRRRGQEARLRCSPMKGHSHVYWYRQLPEEGLKFMVYLQKENIIDESGMPKERFSAEFPKEGPSILRIQQVVRGDSAAYFCASSPDRVTLDTQYFGPGTRLTVL.

This chain joins TRBV27 and TRBJ1-2, with 10 bases lining up with TRBD1. After removal of 2 bases from V and 2 bases from J, the junction contained 2 bases not matched to a gene. The germline CDR1 and CDR2 sequences are MNHEY and SMNVEV (reference sequence). The CDR3 extends over 15 amino acids. The CDR3: CASSLKGQGNYGYTF. CDR3 sequence (DNA): TGTGCCAGCAGTTTAAAGGGACAGGGGAACTATGGCTACACCTTC.

V and J are TRBV12-3 or TRBV12-4 and TRBJ1-2; D gene unclear. Trimming cost V 2 bases and J 4 bases, with 8 bases left between them. CDR3 length equals 13 residues. CDR3 sequence: CASSLSGFYGYTF. CDR3 nucleotides: TGTGCCAGCAGTTTAAGCGGGTTCTATGGCTACACCTTC.

A single count supports this clone. V and J are TRBV19 and TRBJ2-7, with 7 bases fitting TRBD1. Germline lookup yields CDR1 LNHDA and CDR2 SQIVND (reference sequence). V shed 3 bases, J shed 11 bases, and the junction held 10 bases outside the gene matches. The CDR3 runs 13 residues. CDR3 sequence (DNA): TGTGCCAGTAGTATCGGGACAGCCGCAGGGGAGTACTTC. Amino acids: CASSIGTAAGEYF.

The chain couples TRBV2 to TRBJ1-2; D remains unclear. The CDR3 runs to 13 residues. Germline CDR1 and CDR2: SNHLY and FYNNEI. Trimming took 8 bases from V and 8 from J, leaving 18 bases between them. In nucleotides, the CDR3 is TGTGCCAGCCCCCTCGAGACTAGGGAAGGCTACACCTTC. This codes for CASPLETREGYTF.

The chain employs TRBV3-1 (or the pseudogene TRBV3-2) and TRBJ2-3; 8 nucleotides agree with TRBD2. CDR3 size: 19 residues. V dropped 3 bases and J dropped 6; count of bases not matched to a gene: 20. CDR1 and CDR2 from the germline V gene are LGHDT and YNNKEL (reference sequence). CDR3 region: CASSQYGLGDRGGRDTQYF. The DNA of the CDR3 is TGTGCCAGCAGCCAGTATGGCCTCGGGGACCGGGGGGGCCGCGATACGCAGTATTTT.

The gene calls are TRBV6-1 and TRBJ1-2; 7 bases are a match to TRBD1. Trimming removed 0 bases from V and 5 bases from J; junction bases left unmatched: 6. Looked up from germline, CDR1 is MNHNS and CDR2 is SASEGT. The length of the CDR3 is 15 residues. The chain's CDR3 is CASSEAPTGSYGYTF. In nucleotides, the CDR3 is TGTGCCAGCAGTGAAGCCCCGACAGGGAGTTATGGCTACACCTTC.

The chain couples TRBV7-6 to TRBJ2-3; 8 nucleotides line up with TRBD2. V was clipped by 0 bases and J by 5 bases; unmatched bases: 7. Per the germline V gene, CDR1 is SGHVS and CDR2 is FNYEAQ. The CDR3 sequence is 16 residues long. The CDR3 DNA follows: TGTGCCAGCAGCTTAGCCAGTAGCGGGGTTGGAGATACGCAGTATTTT. Translated: CASSLASSGVGDTQYF. Variable domain in full (rest from reference TRBV7-6 and TRBJ2-3): GAGVSQSPRYKVTKRGQDVALRCDPISGHVSLYWYRQALGQGPEFLTYFNYEAQQDKSGLPNDRFSAERPEGSISTLTIQRTEQRDSAMYRCASSLASSGVGDTQYFGPGTRLTVL.

This clone was picked up a small number of times. The chain carries TRBV5-1 and TRBJ1-5, with 8 positions matching TRBD1. The CDR3 has 15 residues. Germline V CDR1 and CDR2: SGHRS, YFSETQ. After removal of 4 bases from V and 5 bases from J, the junction contained 8 bases not matched to a gene. CDR3 coding DNA: TGCGCCAGCAGCCCAGCCGGGACAGGCTATCAGCCCCAGCATTTT. Translated, it gives CASSPAGTGYQPQHF.

The chain recombines TRBV5-1 with TRBJ2-7, with D perhaps matching TRBD2 (5 bases). This CDR3 comprises 14 residues. V was shortened by 4 bases and J by 5 bases, with 16 bases between the two germline ends. Germline CDR1 and CDR2: SGHRS and YFSETQ. In DNA, the CDR3 is TGCGCCAGCAGCCCGGGGAGCGCGAGGGACGAGCAGTACTTC. This translates into CASSPGSARDEQYF.

The chain uses TRBV19 and TRBJ1-1, with 7 nucleotides matching TRBD1. V gave up 5 bases and J gave up 7 bases; unmatched junction bases: 7. The germline V gene has CDR1 LNHDA and CDR2 SQIVND (reference sequence). The CDR3 loop spans 13 amino acids. CDR3 amino acids: CASSVQGVGEAFF. CDR3 DNA: TGTGCCAGTAGTGTGCAGGGGGTAGGTGAAGCTTTCTTT.

A few counts support this clone. The rearrangement joins TRBV19 to TRBJ2-7; 10 nucleotides align to TRBD1. Germline V gives CDR1 LNHDA, CDR2 SQIVND (reference sequence). The CDR3 consists of 15 residues. Trimming cost V 3 bases and J 2 bases; bases outside gene matches: 4. The CDR3 sequence: CASSINGQGAYEQYF. The DNA of the CDR3 is TGTGCCAGTAGTATCAATGGACAGGGGGCCTACGAGCAGTACTTC.

This chain joins TRBV6-2 or TRBV6-3 and TRBJ2-5; the D gene is possibly TRBD1 (5 bases). CDR3 length equals 14 residues. The ends were cut back, 2 bases at V and 1 base at J, with 8 bases in the middle. The germline gives CDR1 MNHEY, CDR2 SVGEGT. The CDR3 DNA reads as TGTGCCAGCAGTTACAGCAGGGTCCAAGAGACCCAGTACTTC. Protein sequence: CASSYSRVQETQYF.

This chain joins TRBV12-5 and TRBJ1-4, with 8 bases lining up with TRBD1. With 0 bases clipped from V and 7 bases from J, the junction kept 7 bases outside the gene matches. CDR1 LGHNT and CDR2 FRNRAP come from the germline V gene. The length of the CDR3 is 16 residues. The CDR3 coding sequence is TGTGCTAGTGGTTTGGTACCGGACAGGGAGGGTGAAAAACTGTTTTTT. Amino acids: CASGLVPDREGEKLFF.

This clone was counted once. V gene TRBV7-2 combines with J gene TRBJ1-1; D unresolved. Germline V gene data show CDR1 as SGHTA and CDR2 as FQGNSA. V gave up 1 base and J gave up 1 base, with 10 bases separating them. CDR3 length equals 15 residues. For the CDR3, the DNA is TGTGCCAGCAGCTTAGTTCTGCGGCAGAACACTGAAGCTTTCTTT. It yields the protein CASSLVLRQNTEAFF.

The chain's CDR3 is CATSKGQGDTDTQYF. Here the CDR3 DNA reads TGTGCCACCAGTAAGGGACAGGGGGACACAGATACGCAGTATTTT. The chain has TRBV24-1 and TRBJ2-3; TRBD1 aligns across 11 bases. The ends lost 6 bases at V and 2 bases at J; junction bases unmatched: 3. Germline V lookup: CDR1 KGHDR, CDR2 SFDVKD. The CDR3 is made up of 15 amino acids.